This T cell receptor beta chain was identified during a study of T cells after yellow fever vaccination. Making TCR cDNA involved 5'RACE template switching, which added UMIs and a universal primer site. TCRdb ran MiXCR on the 5' RACE reads and lists one entry per CDR3 protein. The sample yields some 300,000 distinct CDR3 sequences, 8.7% seen once. Sequencing was performed on CD4+ T cells sorted from PBMCs, taken 5 days after the yellow fever booster vaccination. This TCR was recovered from a man between 18 and 29 years old who received the YFV17D yellow fever vaccine.

The CDR3 nucleotides are TGTGCCAGCAGCTTCTCCCGAATGAACACCGGGGAGCTGTTTTTT. Amino acid sequence: CASSFSRMNTGELFF. The V gene is TRBV7-9, the J gene TRBJ2-2; the D is unclear. This CDR3 is built from 15 residues. Germline-derived CDR1 and CDR2 are SEHNR and FQNEAQ (reference sequence). V was clipped by 3 bases and J by 1 base, with 9 bases between them.